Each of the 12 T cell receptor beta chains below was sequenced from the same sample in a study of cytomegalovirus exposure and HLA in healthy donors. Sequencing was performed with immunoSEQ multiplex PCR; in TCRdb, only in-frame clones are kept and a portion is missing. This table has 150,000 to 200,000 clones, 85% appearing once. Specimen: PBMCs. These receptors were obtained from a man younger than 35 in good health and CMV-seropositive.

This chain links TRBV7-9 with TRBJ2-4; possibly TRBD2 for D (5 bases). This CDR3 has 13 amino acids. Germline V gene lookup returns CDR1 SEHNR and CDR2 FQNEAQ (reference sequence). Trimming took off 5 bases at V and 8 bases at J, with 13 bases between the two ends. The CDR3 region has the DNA TGTGCCAGCAGCCCCCCGGGGAGTCACATTCAGTACTTC. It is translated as CASSPPGSHIQYF.

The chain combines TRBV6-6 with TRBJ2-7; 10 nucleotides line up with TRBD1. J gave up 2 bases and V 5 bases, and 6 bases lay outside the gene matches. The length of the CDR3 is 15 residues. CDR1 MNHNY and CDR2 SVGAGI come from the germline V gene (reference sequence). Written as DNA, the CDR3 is TGTGCCAGCAGTCCCGGGACAGGGGTTACCTACGAGCAGTACTTC. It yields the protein CASSPGTGVTYEQYF.

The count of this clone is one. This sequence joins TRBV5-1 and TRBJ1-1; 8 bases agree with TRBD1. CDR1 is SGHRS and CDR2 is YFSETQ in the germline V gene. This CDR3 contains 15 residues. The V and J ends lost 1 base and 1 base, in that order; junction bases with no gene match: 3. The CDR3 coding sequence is TGCGCCAGCAGCTTGCTAGGGACAGGGAACACTGAAGCTTTCTTT. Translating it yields CASSLLGTGNTEAFF.

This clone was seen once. CDR3 DNA sequence: TGTGCCAGCAGTGAATTCCTCTCCTACGAGCAGTACTTC. It specifies CASSEFLSYEQYF. The chain joins TRBV25-1 to TRBJ2-7; D gene ambiguous. Germline assignment: CDR1 MGHDK and CDR2 SYGVNS. Between the trimmed V and J ends, which lost 1 base and 0 bases, there was a span of 4 bases. CDR3 length: 13 residues.

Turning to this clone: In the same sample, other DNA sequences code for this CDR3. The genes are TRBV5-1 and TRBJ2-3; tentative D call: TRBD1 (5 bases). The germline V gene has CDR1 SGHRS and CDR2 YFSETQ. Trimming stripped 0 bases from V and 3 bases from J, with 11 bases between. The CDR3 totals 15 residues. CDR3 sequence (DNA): TGCGCCAGCAGCTTGGGGGGCTTACCAACAGATACGCAGTATTTT. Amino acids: CASSLGGLPTDTQYF.

The CDR3 DNA sequence: TGCGCCAGCAGCCAACTAGCTAACTATGGCTACACCTTC. Protein product: CASSQLANYGYTF. The V call is TRBV4-1, the J call TRBJ1-2, with D unresolved. The CDR3 consists of 13 residues. The V and J ends lost 2 bases and 0 bases respectively, with 4 bases between them. Germline values: CDR1 MGHRA, CDR2 YSYEKL.

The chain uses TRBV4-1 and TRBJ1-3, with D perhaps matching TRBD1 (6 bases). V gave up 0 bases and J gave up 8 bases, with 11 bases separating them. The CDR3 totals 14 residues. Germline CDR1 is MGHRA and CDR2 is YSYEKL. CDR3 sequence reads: CASSQEQGRDTIYF. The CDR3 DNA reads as TGCGCCAGCAGCCAAGAGCAGGGGCGGGACACCATATATTTT.

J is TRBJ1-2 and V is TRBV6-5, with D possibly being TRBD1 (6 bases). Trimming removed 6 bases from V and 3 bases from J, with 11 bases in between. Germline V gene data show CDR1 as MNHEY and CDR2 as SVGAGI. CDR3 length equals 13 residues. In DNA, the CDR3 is TGTGCCAGCAGATCCGGACAGTACTATGGCTACACCTTC. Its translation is CASRSGQYYGYTF.

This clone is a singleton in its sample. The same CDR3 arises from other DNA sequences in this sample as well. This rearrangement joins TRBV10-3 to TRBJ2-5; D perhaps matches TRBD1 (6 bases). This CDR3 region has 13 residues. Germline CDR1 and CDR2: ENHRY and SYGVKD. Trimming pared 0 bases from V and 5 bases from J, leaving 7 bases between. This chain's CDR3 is CAISESRGETQYF. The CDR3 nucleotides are TGTGCCATCAGTGAGTCGAGGGGGGAGACCCAGTACTTC.

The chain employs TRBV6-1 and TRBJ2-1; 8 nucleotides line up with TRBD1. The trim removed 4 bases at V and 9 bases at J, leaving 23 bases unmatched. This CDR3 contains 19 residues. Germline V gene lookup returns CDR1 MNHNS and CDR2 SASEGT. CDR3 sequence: CASSATGQVSGGLYREQFF. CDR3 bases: TGTGCCAGCAGTGCCACGGGACAGGTTTCTGGGGGGCTTTATCGTGAGCAGTTCTTC.

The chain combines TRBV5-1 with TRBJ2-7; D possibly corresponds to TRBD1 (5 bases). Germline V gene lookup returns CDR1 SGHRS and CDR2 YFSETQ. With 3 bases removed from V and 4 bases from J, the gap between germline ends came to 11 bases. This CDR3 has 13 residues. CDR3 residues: CASSSGRDYEQYF. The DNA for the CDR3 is TGCGCCAGCAGCTCGGGCAGGGATTACGAGCAGTACTTC.

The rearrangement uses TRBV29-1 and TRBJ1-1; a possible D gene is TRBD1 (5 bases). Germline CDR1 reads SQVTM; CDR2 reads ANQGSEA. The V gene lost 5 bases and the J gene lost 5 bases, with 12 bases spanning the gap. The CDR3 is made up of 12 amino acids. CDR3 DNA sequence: TGCAGCGTTTTGTCAGGGAGGACTGAAGCTTTCTTT. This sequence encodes CSVLSGRTEAFF.